Included here is one T cell receptor beta chain sequence, with context. The antigen is undetermined. PCR amplification relied on 60 Vbeta primers (plus 13 Jbeta primers). Only in-frame clones appear in the TCRdb table, and some are missing; sequencing was by immunoSEQ multiplex PCR. The sample carries about 170,000 clones, 60% to 80% recorded once. The sample originates from a study of cytomegalovirus exposure and HLA in healthy donors. Broader study findings: In terms of immune exposure information, only CMV serostatus was available.

V lost 3 bases and J lost 7; bases outside the gene matches: 12. There are 16 residues in the CDR3. Germline CDR1 and CDR2: SEHNR and FQNEAQ (reference sequence). The sequence derives from a woman aged 45 to 65 in good health and CMV-seropositive. Sequences were obtained from PBMCs. The rearrangement joins TRBV7-9 to TRBJ2-1; 7 bases match TRBD1. This CDR3 reads CASSLRGTDTWNEQFF. The DNA of the CDR3 is TGTGCCAGCAGCTTGAGGGGGACAGATACGTGGAATGAGCAGTTCTTC.